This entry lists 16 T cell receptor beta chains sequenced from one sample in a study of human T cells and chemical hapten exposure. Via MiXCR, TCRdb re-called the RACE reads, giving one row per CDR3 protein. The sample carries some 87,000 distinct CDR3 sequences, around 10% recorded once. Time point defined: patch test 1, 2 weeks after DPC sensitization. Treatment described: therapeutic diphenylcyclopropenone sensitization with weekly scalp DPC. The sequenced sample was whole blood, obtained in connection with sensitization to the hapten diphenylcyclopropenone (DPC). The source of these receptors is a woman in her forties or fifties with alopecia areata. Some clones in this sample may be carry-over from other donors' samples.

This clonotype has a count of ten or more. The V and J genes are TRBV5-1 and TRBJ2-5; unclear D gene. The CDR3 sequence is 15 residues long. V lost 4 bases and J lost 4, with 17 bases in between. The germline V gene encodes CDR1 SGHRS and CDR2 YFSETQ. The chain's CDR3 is CASSTGSLQGETQYF. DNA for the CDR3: TGCGCCAGCAGCACCGGGTCGCTCCAAGGAGAGACCCAGTACTTC.

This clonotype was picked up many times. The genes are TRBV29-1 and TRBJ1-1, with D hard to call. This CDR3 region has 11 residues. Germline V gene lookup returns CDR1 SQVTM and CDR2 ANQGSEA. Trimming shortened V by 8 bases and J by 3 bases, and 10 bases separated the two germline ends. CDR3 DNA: TGCAGCCTGGGGAAGGACACTGAAGCTTTCTTT. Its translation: CSLGKDTEAFF.

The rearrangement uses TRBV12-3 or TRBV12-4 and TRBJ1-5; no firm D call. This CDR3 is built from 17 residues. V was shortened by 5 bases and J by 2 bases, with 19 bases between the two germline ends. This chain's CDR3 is CASSRYSGVTGNQPQHF. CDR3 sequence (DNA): TGTGCCAGCAGTCGATACAGCGGGGTTACGGGCAATCAGCCCCAGCATTTT.

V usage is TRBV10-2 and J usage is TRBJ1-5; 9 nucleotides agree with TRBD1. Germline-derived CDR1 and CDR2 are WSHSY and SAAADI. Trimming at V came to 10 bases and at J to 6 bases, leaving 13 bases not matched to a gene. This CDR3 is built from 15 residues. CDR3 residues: CATTEGQGLIQPQHF. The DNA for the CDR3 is TGCGCCACCACGGAGGGACAGGGACTAATTCAGCCCCAGCATTTT.

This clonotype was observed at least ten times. The DNA for the CDR3 is TGTGCCAGCTGCCAGATGAGCGGGAGATTCAATGAGCAGTTCTTC. Amino acid sequence: CASCQMSGRFNEQFF. The chain uses TRBV11-2 and TRBJ2-1; 8 bases fit TRBD2. The CDR3 is made up of 15 amino acids. The germline V gene has CDR1 SGHAT and CDR2 FQNNGV. J gave up 6 bases and V 8 bases, and 12 bases lay outside the gene matches.

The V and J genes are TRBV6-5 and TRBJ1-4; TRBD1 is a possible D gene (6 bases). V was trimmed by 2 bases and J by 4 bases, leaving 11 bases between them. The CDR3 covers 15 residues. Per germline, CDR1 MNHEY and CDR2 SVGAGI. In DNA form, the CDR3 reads TGTGCCAGCAGTTACGCGGGGGCAAGTAATGAAAAACTGTTTTTT. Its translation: CASSYAGASNEKLFF.

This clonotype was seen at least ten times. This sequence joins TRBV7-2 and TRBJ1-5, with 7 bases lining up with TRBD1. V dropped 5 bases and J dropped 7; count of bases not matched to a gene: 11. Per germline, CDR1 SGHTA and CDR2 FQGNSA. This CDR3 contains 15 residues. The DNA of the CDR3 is TGTGCCAGCAGCGGAGGGGGCCCCAGCGGGCAGCCCCAGCATTTT. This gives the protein CASSGGGPSGQPQHF.

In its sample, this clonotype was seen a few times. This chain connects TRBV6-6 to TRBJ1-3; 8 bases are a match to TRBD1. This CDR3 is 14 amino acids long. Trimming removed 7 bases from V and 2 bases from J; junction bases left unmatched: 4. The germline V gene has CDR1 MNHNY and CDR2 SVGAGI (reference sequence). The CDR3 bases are TGTGCCAGCATCGAACAGGGGGCTGGAAACACCATATATTTT. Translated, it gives CASIEQGAGNTIYF.

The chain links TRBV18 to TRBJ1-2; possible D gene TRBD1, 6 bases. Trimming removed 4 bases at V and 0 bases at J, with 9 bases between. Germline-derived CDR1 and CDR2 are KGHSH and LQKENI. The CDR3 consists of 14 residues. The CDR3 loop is CASSLRTANYGYTF. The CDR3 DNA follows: TGTGCCAGCTCACTAAGGACAGCTAACTATGGCTACACCTTC.

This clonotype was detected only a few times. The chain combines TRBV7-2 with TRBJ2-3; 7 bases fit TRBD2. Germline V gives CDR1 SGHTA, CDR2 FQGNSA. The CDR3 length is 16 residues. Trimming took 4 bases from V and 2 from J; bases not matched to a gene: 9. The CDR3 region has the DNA TGTGCCAGCAGCTCCTCAGGGCTAGCGGTCACAGATACGCAGTATTTT. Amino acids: CASSSSGLAVTDTQYF.

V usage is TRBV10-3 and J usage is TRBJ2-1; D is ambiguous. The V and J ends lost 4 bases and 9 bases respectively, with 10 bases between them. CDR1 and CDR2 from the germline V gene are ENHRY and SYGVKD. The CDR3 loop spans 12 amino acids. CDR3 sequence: CAISVRSVEQFF. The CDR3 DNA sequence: TGTGCCATCAGTGTTAGAAGCGTTGAGCAGTTCTTC.

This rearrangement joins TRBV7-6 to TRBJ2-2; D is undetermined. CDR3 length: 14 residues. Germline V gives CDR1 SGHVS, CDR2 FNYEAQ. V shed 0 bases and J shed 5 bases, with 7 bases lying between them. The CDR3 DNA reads TGTGCCAGCAGCTTAGCGGAGAAGACCGGGGAGCTGTTTTTT. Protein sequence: CASSLAEKTGELFF. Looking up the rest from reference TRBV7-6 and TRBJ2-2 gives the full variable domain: GAGVSQSPRYKVTKRGQDVALRCDPISGHVSLYWYRQALGQGPEFLTYFNYEAQQDKSGLPNDRFSAERPEGSISTLTIQRTEQRDSAMYRCASSLAEKTGELFFGEGSRLTVL.

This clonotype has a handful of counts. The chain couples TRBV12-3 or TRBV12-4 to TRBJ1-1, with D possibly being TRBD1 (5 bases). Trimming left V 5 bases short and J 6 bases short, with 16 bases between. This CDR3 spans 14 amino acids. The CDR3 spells CASSPRQRGAEAFF. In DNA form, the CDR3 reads TGTGCCAGCAGTCCCCGACAGCGAGGCGCTGAAGCTTTCTTT.

CDR3 DNA: TGTGCCAGCAGCTTACAGGGTGGCGGCACTGAAGCTTTCTTT. It is translated as CASSLQGGGTEAFF. The chain recombines TRBV5-5 with TRBJ1-1; D might be TRBD1 (6 bases). CDR3 size: 14 residues. The V and J ends lost 2 bases and 4 bases respectively, with 12 bases between them. In germline, CDR1 is SGHKS, CDR2 YYEKEE (reference sequence).

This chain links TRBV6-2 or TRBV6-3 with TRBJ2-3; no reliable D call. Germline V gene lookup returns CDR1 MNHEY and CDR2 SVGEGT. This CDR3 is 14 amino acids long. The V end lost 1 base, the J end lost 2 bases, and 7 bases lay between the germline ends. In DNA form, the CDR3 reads TGTGCCAGCAGTTACTTTTCAGCCACAGATACGCAGTATTTT. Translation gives CASSYFSATDTQYF.

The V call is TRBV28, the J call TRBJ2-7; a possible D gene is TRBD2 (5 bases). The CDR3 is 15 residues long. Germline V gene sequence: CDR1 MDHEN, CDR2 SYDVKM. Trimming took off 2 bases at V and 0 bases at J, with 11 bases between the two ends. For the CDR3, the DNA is TGTGCCAGCAGTTTAGTGGGAGTAACCTCCTACGAGCAGTACTTC. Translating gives CASSLVGVTSYEQYF. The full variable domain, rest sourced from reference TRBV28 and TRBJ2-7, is DVKVTQSSRYLVKRTGEKVFLECVQDMDHENMFWYRQDPGLGLRLIYFSYDVKMKEKGDIPEGYSVSREKKERFSLILESASTNQTSMYLCASSLVGVTSYEQYFGPGTRLTVT.